This T cell receptor beta chain stems from a study of blood T cell repertoires in COVID-19. Study overall: The United States, Italy and Spain supplied acute and convalescent COVID-19 samples. PBMCs, B-cell-depleted T cells, or T cells were the source of the cDNA or gDNA that made up the material.

The protocol was immunoSEQ multiplex PCR, while the TCRdb copy is restricted to in-frame clones and leaves out a portion. Of under 50,000 clones in the sample, 70% to 90% were seen once. The CDR3 consists of 19 residues. Germline assignment: CDR1 LGHNA and CDR2 YSLEER. Trimming cost V 1 base and J 4 bases; bases outside gene matches: 12. The rearrangement links TRBV4-3 to TRBJ2-1; 11 bases are a match to TRBD2. Sample: peripheral blood. This sequence was found in a man in his sixties or seventies with active COVID-19. CDR3 DNA sequence: TGCGCCAGCAGCCAAGGCCCAGAGGATAGCGGGGGGGTATACAATGAGCAGTTCTTC. Its translation is CASSQGPEDSGGVYNEQFF.